This T cell receptor beta chain was sequenced in a study of neoadjuvant anti-PD-1 for oral cavity cancer. Study background: Non-progressing patients received a fourth nivolumab dose near day 43, then surgery on days 50-56.

Note on this clone: Its antigen remains unidentified.

Whole-study results and caveats: After neoadjuvant nivolumab, PBMC T cell clonality was significantly higher in non-responders than responders.

Profiling relied on immunoSEQ multiplex PCR, and the TCRdb table lists in-frame clones only, not all of them. This sample has 73,000 or so clones, with roughly 85% found just once. V gave up 6 bases and J gave up 2 bases; unmatched junction bases: 6. CDR1 and CDR2 (germline): SNHLY, FYNNEI. This CDR3 contains 14 residues. Time point denoted: after neoadjuvant nivolumab, at surgical resection. Patients had HPV-negative, locally advanced oral cavity squamous cell carcinoma. The chain links TRBV2 to TRBJ1-2; 7 bases are a match to TRBD1. This clonotype originated in a person between 35 and 79 years old with oral cavity squamous cell carcinoma. Specimen: PBMCs, collected after nivolumab (anti-PD-1) treatment. The CDR3 coding sequence is TGTGCCAGCAGAGGGACAGTGATGAACTATGGCTACACCTTC. Translating gives CASRGTVMNYGYTF.